This T cell receptor beta chain was found in a study of CD8 T cells in Susac syndrome. Negative isolation was used for CD8+ and CD4+ T cells and FACS enrichment for TEMRA cells. RNA in amounts of about 0.45 to 1 ug was reverse transcribed with random hexamers. Amplification of TCR beta CDR3 was carried out by immunoSEQ multiplex PCR, which covered 54 Vbeta and 13 Jbeta segments. TCRdb used MiXCR to reprocess the immunoSEQ multiplex PCR reads, holding one entry per CDR3 protein. The table has some 120,000 distinct CDR3 sequences, about 94% seen once. CDR1 and CDR2 (germline): LNHNV, YYDKDF (reference sequence). V dropped 0 bases and J dropped 1 base, with 6 bases sitting between them. This CDR3 region has 14 residues.

What was sequenced was CD4+ T cells from PBMCs. This rearrangement joins TRBV15 to TRBJ1-1; D uncertain. This TCR derives from a human donor with multiple sclerosis. DNA of the CDR3: TGTGCCACCAGCAGAGATCACGCGAACACTGAAGCTTTCTTT. It is translated as CATSRDHANTEAFF.